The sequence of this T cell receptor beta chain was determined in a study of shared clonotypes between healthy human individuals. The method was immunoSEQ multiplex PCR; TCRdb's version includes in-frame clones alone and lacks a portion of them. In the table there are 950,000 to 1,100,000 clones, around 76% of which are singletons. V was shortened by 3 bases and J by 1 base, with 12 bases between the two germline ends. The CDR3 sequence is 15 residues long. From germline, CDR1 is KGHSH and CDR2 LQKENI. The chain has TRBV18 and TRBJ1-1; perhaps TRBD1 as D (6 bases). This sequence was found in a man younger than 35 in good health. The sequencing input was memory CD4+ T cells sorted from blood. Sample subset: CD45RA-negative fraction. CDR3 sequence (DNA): TGTGCCAGCTCACCCTCCTGGACAGAGAACACTGAAGCTTTCTTT. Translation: CASSPSWTENTEAFF.